This T cell receptor (beta chain) was retrieved from a study of cytomegalovirus exposure and HLA in healthy donors. The study's findings and limits: In presence/absence analyses, roughly uniform sequencing depth across donors was assumed.

The CDR3 covers 16 residues. The J segment lost 7 bases and the V segment lost 3 bases, leaving 11 bases of the junction unmatched. CDR1 SGHKS and CDR2 YYEKEE come from the germline V gene (reference sequence). The primer mix had 60 Vbeta and 13 Jbeta primers. This table comes from immunoSEQ multiplex PCR, and its TCRdb copy is limited to in-frame clones, with some not included. The table shows 150,000 to 200,000 clones, with around 80% occurring only once. Notes on this clone: Its specificity is not known.

Material: PBMCs. V and J are TRBV5-5 and TRBJ1-4, with 8 bases that match TRBD1. The sequence was obtained from a male donor in good health and CMV-seronegative. The CDR3 DNA sequence: TGTGCCAGCAGCTCATGGCAGGGGGCTGCGAGTGAAAAACTGTTTTTT. It specifies CASSSWQGAASEKLFF. Together with reference TRBV5-5 and TRBJ1-4, the CDR3 gives the full variable domain: DAGVTQSPTHLIKTRGQQVTLRCSPISGHKSVSWYQQVLGQGPQFIFQYYEKEERGRGNFPDRFSARQFPNYSSELNVNALLLGDSALYLCASSSWQGAASEKLFFGSGTQLSVL.